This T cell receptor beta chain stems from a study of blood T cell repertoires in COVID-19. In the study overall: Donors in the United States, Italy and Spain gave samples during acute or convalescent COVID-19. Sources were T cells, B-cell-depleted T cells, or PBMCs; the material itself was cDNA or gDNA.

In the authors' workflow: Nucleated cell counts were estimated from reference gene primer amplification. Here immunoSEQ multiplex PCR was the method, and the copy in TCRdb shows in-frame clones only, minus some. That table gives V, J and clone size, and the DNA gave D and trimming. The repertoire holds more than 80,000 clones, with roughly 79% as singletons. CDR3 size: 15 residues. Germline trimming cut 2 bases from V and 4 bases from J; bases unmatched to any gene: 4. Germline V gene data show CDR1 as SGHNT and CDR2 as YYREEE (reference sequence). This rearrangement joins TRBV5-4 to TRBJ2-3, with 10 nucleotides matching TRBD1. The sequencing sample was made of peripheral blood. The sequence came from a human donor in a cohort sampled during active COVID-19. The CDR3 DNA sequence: TGTGCCAGCAGCTTACCGGGACAGGGGTCAGATACGCAGTATTTT. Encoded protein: CASSLPGQGSDTQYF.